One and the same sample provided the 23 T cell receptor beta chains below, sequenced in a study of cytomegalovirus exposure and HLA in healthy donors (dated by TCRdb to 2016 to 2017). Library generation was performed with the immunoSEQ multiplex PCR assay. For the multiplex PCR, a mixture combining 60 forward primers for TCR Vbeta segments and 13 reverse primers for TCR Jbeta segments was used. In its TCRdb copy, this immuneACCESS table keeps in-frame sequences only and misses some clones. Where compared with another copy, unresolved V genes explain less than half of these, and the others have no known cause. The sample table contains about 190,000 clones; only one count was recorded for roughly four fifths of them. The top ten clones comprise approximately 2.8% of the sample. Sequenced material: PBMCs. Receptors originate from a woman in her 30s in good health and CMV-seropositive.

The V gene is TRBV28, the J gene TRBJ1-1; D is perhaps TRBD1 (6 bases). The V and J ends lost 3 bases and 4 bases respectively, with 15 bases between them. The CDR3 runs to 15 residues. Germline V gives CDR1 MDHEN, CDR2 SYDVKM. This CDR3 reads CASSFSWGLGTEAFF. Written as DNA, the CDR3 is TGTGCCAGCAGTTTTAGTTGGGGGCTGGGCACTGAAGCTTTCTTT.

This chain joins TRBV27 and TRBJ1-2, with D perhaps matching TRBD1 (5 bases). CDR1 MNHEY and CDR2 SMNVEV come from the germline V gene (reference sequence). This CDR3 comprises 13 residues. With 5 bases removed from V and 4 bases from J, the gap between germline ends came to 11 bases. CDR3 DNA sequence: TGTGCCAGCAGTCCCACAGGTTCCTATGGCTACACCTTC. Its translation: CASSPTGSYGYTF.

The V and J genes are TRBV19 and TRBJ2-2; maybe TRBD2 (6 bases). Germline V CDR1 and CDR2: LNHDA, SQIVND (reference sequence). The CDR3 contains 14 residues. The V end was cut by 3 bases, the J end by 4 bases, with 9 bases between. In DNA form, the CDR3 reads TGTGCCAGTAGTATTGGAGGGCCCACCGGGGAGCTGTTTTTT. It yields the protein CASSIGGPTGELFF.

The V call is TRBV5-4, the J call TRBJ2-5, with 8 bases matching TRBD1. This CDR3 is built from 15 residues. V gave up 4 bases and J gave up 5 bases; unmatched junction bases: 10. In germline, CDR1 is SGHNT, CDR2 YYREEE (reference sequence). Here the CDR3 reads CASSPAVGQAETQYF. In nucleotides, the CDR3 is TGTGCCAGCAGCCCGGCCGTGGGACAGGCGGAGACCCAGTACTTC.

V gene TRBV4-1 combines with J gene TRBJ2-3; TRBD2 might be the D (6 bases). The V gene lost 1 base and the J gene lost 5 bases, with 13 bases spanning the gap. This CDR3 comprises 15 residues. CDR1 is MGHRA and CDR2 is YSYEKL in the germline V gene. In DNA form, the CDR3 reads TGCGCCAGCAGCCAAGGGACGGGAGCGGGAGATACGCAGTATTTT. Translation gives CASSQGTGAGDTQYF.

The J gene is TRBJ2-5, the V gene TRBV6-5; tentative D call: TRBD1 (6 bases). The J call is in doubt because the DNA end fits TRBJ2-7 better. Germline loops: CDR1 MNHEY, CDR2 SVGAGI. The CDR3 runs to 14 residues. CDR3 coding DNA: TGTGCCAGCAGCCATAACAGGGCCTCCTACGAGCAGTACTTC. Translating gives CASSHNRASYEQYF.

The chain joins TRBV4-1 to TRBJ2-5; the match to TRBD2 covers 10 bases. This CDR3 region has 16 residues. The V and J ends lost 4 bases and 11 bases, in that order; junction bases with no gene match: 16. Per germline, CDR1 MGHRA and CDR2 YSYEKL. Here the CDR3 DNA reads TGCGCCAGCAGCCCGAGAGCGGGAGGGCTTGGGCGGGAGCAGTACTTC. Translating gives CASSPRAGGLGREQYF.

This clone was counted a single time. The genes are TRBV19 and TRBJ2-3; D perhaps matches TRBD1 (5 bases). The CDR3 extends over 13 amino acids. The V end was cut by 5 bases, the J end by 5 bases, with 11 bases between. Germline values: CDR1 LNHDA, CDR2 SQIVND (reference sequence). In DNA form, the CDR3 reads TGTGCCAGTAGTGCCTCCAGGGTAGATACGCAGTATTTT. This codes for CASSASRVDTQYF.

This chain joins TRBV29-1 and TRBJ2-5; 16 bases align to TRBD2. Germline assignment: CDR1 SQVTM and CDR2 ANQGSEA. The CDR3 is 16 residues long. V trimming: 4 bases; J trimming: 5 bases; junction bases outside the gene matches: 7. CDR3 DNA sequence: TGCAGCGTTGGGGGGACTAGCGGGAGGGCCGGGGAGACCCAGTACTTC. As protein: CSVGGTSGRAGETQYF.

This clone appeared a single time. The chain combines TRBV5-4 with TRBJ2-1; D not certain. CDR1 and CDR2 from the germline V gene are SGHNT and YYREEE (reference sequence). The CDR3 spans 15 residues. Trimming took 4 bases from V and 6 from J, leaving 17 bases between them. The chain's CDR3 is CASSPLGVTSNEQFF. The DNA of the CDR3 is TGTGCCAGCAGCCCTCTAGGCGTCACATCCAATGAGCAGTTCTTC.

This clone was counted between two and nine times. This CDR3 is CASSILQFRNQPQHF. The CDR3 DNA sequence: TGTGCCAGCAGCATATTACAGTTCCGCAATCAGCCCCAGCATTTT. V usage is TRBV5-8 and J usage is TRBJ1-5; D is ambiguous. Trimming cost V 4 bases and J 2 bases, with 13 bases left between them. The CDR3 has 15 residues. Germline-derived CDR1 and CDR2 are SGHTS and YDEGEE. Complete variable domain (other parts from reference TRBV5-8 and TRBJ1-5): EAGVTQSPTHLIKTRGQQATLRCSPISGHTSVYWYQQALGLGLQFLLWYDEGEERNRGNFPPRFSGRQFPNYSSELNVNALELEDSALYLCASSILQFRNQPQHFGDGTRLSIL.

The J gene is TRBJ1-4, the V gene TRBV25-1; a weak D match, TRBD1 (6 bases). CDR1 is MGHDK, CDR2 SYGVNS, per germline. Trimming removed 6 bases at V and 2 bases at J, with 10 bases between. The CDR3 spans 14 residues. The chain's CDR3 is CASSMGATNEKLFF. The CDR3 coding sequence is TGTGCCAGCAGCATGGGGGCGACTAATGAAAAACTGTTTTTT.

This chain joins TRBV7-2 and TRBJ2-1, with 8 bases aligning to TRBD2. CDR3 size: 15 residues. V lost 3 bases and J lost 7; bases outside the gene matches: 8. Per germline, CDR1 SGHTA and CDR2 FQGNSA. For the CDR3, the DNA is TGTGCCAGCAGCTTGATGGCGGGAGGAGGTAATGAGCAGTTCTTC. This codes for CASSLMAGGGNEQFF.

CDR3 DNA: TGTGCCAGCAGCCCTATAAGGACTAGCGGGCCCTACGAGCAGTACTTC. Amino acid sequence: CASSPIRTSGPYEQYF. The chain couples TRBV7-9 to TRBJ2-7, with 11 nucleotides matching TRBD2. There are 16 residues in the CDR3. J gave up 2 bases and V 5 bases, and 8 bases lay outside the gene matches. The germline CDR1 and CDR2 sequences are SEHNR and FQNEAQ (reference sequence).

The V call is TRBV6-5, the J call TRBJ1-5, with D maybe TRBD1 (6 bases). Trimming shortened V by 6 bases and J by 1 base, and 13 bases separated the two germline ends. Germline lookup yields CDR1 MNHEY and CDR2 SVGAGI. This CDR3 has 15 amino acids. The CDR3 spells CASRTQGTSNQPQHF. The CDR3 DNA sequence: TGTGCCAGCAGGACGCAGGGGACGAGCAATCAGCCCCAGCATTTT.

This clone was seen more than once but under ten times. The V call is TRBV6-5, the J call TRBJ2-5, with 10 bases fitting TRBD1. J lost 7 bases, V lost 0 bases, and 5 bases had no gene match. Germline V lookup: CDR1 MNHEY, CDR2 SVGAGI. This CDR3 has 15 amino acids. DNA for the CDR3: TGTGCCAGCAGTTACTCCCCGGACAGGGGGGGGACCCAGTACTTC. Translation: CASSYSPDRGGTQYF.

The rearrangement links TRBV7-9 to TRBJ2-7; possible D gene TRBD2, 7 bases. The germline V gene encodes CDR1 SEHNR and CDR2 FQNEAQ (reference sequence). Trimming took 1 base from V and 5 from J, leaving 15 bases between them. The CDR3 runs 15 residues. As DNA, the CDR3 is TGTGCCAGCAGCTTAGGAGGGGGGGGGAAGGACGAGCAGTACTTC. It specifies CASSLGGGGKDEQYF.

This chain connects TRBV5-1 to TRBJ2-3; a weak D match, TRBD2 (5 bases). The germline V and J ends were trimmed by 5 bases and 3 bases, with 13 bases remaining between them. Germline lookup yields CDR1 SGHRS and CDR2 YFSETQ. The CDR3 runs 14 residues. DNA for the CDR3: TGCGCCAGCAGAGCGGACGCAGGAACAGATACGCAGTATTTT. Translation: CASRADAGTDTQYF.

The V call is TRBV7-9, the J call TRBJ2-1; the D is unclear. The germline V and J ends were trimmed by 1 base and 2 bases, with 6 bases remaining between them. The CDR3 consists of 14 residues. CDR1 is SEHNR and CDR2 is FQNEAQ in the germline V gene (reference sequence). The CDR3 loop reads CASSLEQPYNEQFF. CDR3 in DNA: TGTGCCAGCAGCTTAGAACAGCCCTACAATGAGCAGTTCTTC.

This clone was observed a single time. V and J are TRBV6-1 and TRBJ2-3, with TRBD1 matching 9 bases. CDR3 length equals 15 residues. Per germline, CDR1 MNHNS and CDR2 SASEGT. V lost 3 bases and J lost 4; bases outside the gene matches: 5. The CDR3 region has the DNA TGTGCCAGCAGTGAGTACAGGGGGCGGGCAGATACGCAGTATTTT. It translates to CASSEYRGRADTQYF.

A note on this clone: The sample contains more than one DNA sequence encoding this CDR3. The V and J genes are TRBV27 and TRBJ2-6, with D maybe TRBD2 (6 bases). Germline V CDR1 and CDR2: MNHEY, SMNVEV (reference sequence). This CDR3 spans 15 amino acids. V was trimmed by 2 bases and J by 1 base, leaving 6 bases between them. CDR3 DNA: TGTGCCAGCAGTTTAGGAGGGTCTGGGGCCAACGTCCTGACTTTC. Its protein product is CASSLGGSGANVLTF.

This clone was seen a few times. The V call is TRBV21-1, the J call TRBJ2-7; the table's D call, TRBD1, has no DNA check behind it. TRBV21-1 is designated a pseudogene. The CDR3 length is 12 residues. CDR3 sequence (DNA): TGTGCCAGCAGCCGCACAGGTTACGAGCAGTACTTC. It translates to CASSRTGYEQYF.

The CDR3 protein is CASSRDRGPGNTIYF. CDR3 DNA: TGTGCCAGCAGCCGGGACAGGGGCCCTGGAAACACCATATATTTT. The chain recombines TRBV27 with TRBJ1-3; 10 nucleotides match TRBD1. V shed 6 bases, J shed 2 bases, and the junction held 4 bases outside the gene matches. Germline CDR1 and CDR2: MNHEY and SMNVEV (reference sequence). This CDR3 spans 15 amino acids.